These 10 T cell receptor beta chains originate from one sample sequenced in a study of blood T cells in healthy people across ages (dated by TCRdb to 2013 to 2016). Library method: 5' RACE. The instrument was an Illumina HiSeq 2500. The second PCR ran for roughly 7 to 11 cycles and used a J-beta primer mix along with a sample-barcoded 5' primer. TCRdb reprocessed the public reads (quality trimming at Q25 with fastp, clone calling with MiXCR) and kept in-frame beta chains. Each CDR3 protein gets just one entry, which takes the most common genes and DNA from the rows behind it. The sample profile shows 1.5 million to 2 million distinct CDR3 sequences; about 35% of them were found once. The ten largest clones capture 11% of the sample. The specimen sequenced was blood. These receptors all come from a woman aged 30 to 39 in good health.

V and J are TRBV12-3 or TRBV12-4 and TRBJ1-5; unclear D gene. Between the trimmed V and J ends, which lost 5 bases and 4 bases, there was a span of 12 bases. The CDR3 has 14 amino acids. CDR3 protein: CASSTSSRNQPQHF. The CDR3 DNA follows: TGTGCCAGCAGTACTTCTTCCCGTAATCAGCCCCAGCATTTT.

This clonotype was found a few times. V is TRBV13 and J is TRBJ2-1, with 14 bases lining up with TRBD2. V lost 1 base and J lost 5; bases outside the gene matches: 7. CDR1 and CDR2 from the germline V gene are PRHDT and FYEKMQ (reference sequence). This CDR3 is 18 amino acids long. This CDR3 reads CASSLVRTSGGPNNEQFF. DNA of the CDR3: TGTGCCAGCAGCTTAGTTCGGACTAGCGGGGGGCCAAACAATGAGCAGTTCTTC. The full variable domain, with the rest looked up from reference TRBV13 and TRBJ2-1, is AAGVIQSPRHLIKEKRETATLKCYPIPRHDTVYWYQQGPGQDPQFLISFYEKMQSDKGSIPDRFSAQQFSDYHSELNMSSLELGDSALYFCASSLVRTSGGPNNEQFFGPGTRLTVL.

The J gene is TRBJ2-3, the V gene TRBV20-1; a possible D gene is TRBD1 (5 bases). CDR1 is DFQATT, CDR2 SNEGSKA, per germline (reference sequence). The CDR3 has 14 amino acids. Trimming shortened V by 1 base and J by 2 bases, and 10 bases separated the two germline ends. CDR3 in DNA: TGCAGTGCTAGAGTTAGGGGATTCACAGATACGCAGTATTTT. It translates to CSARVRGFTDTQYF.

The V gene is TRBV20-1, the J gene TRBJ1-5; D may be TRBD1 (6 bases). CDR1 is DFQATT and CDR2 is SNEGSKA in the germline V gene (reference sequence). Between the trimmed V and J ends, which lost 2 bases and 0 bases, there was a span of 8 bases. This CDR3 has 14 residues. As DNA, the CDR3 is TGCAGTGCTAGACCAGGGGTTAGCAATCAGCCCCAGCATTTT. Protein sequence: CSARPGVSNQPQHF.

V is TRBV5-1 and J is TRBJ1-1; no definite D call. Trimming pared 4 bases from V and 2 bases from J, leaving 18 bases between. The CDR3 runs 16 residues. Per germline, CDR1 SGHRS and CDR2 YFSETQ. CDR3 nucleotides: TGCGCCAGCAGCCCCGCCCCGGAGAGCCTCAACACTGAAGCTTTCTTT. Translation gives CASSPAPESLNTEAFF.

At least ten counts were recorded for this clonotype. The chain recombines TRBV27 with TRBJ1-2, with D possibly being TRBD1 (6 bases). The CDR3 totals 16 residues. Between the trimmed V and J ends, which lost 3 bases and 2 bases, there was a span of 16 bases. Germline-derived CDR1 and CDR2 are MNHEY and SMNVEV (reference sequence). The CDR3 DNA reads as TGTGCCAGCAGTTTTAACAGGGCCCTATTCAACTATGGCTACACCTTC. Amino acid sequence: CASSFNRALFNYGYTF.

This clonotype has at least ten counts. The chain employs TRBV29-1 and TRBJ2-7, with a possible D match to TRBD2 (6 bases). The germline V gene encodes CDR1 SQVTM and CDR2 ANQGSEA. The CDR3 runs 14 residues. Trimming left V 4 bases short and J 4 bases short, with 17 bases between. The CDR3 DNA reads as TGCAGCGTTGTCGGGGGAGCGGCGGGGTACGAGCAGTACTTC. Translated, it gives CSVVGGAAGYEQYF.

This clonotype was detected only a few times. The chain has TRBV29-1 and TRBJ1-1, with D perhaps TRBD1 (6 bases). Looked up from germline, CDR1 is SQVTM and CDR2 is ANQGSEA. V was pared by 3 bases and J by 1 base, with 9 bases between. This CDR3 contains 13 residues. CDR3 protein: CSVEGGRNTEAFF. The CDR3 DNA sequence: TGCAGCGTTGAGGGGGGCCGGAACACTGAAGCTTTCTTT.

This chain connects TRBV30 to TRBJ1-1, with D uncertain. CDR1 GTSNPN and CDR2 SVGIG come from the germline V gene (reference sequence). The CDR3 loop spans 14 amino acids. Trimming removed 5 bases from V and 0 bases from J, with 13 bases in between. The CDR3 reads CAWATVGMNTEAFF. The CDR3 nucleotides read TGTGCCTGGGCGACCGTGGGGATGAACACTGAAGCTTTCTTT.

The V and J genes are TRBV6-5 and TRBJ1-1, with a possible D match to TRBD1 (5 bases). Germline values: CDR1 MNHEY, CDR2 SVGAGI. The CDR3 spans 16 residues. V lost 0 bases and J lost 4, with 15 bases in between. The DNA for the CDR3 is TGTGCCAGCAGTTACTCGAAAAGGGGTTGGACCACTGAAGCTTTCTTT. Its translation is CASSYSKRGWTTEAFF.